Sequencing of this TCR beta chain was carried out in a study of T cells in localized non-small cell lung cancer (dated by TCRdb to between 2020 and 2021). Context from the whole study: The study examined T cell repertoires in under 300 patients with early-stage NSCLC and compared tumors with uninvolved tumor-adjacent lungs. The cohort comprised roughly 240 treatment-naïve NSCLC patients with resected, localized lung tumors. The mean age of the NSCLC patients was about 70 years, with 130 or so men and around 100 women.

This clone was observed a few times. Its specific antigen is unknown. No base-level quality is on record; no much larger clone is a single base apart. At diagnosis, peripheral blood, uninvolved tumor-adjacent lung and tumor were collected and were preserved as a mix of fresh-frozen and FFPE material. For TCR repertoire profiling, the blood samples were analyzed as peripheral blood mononuclear cells. The immunoSEQ Assay was used to sequence TCR beta CDR3 regions from DNA. In the paper's pipeline: To compute T cell density, TCR beta template counts were normalized to usable DNA, which was estimated by amplifying housekeeping genes. The preseqR package was used to estimate richness by extrapolating to 400,000 templates for PBMC samples and to 120,000 templates for tissue samples. Clonality was defined as one minus Pielou's evenness. Tissue-enriched TCRs were identified by differential abundance testing using productive amino-acid clonotypes, minimum total count 5 and alpha 0.1. The Jaccard Index and the Morisita Overlap Index were used to measure how much the repertoires overlapped between compartments. GLIPH grouped TCR beta CDR3s together with public tetramer-defined viral CDR3s, and a viral motif had to include at least three viral sequences and show V-gene enrichment. What TCRdb holds here is the immuneACCESS table cut down to in-frame rearrangements. Part of the clones is not present; checked against another copy, under half of the missing clones reflect an unresolved V gene, and the others are unexplained. That table is the source of V, J and clone size, and D and trimming were worked out from the DNA. The sample data list over 20,000 clones, and roughly 90% of these were observed just once. The ten largest clones take up roughly 15% of the sample.

The CDR3 runs 14 amino acids, cysteine and phenylalanine included. The only DNA kept is the CDR3, 42 bases in frame from the first base. The germline V gene (reference sequence) provides CDR1 MNHEY and CDR2 SMNVEV. The V and J ends are trimmed by 5 bases and 4 bases, leaving 11 bases between them. Findings and caveats that apply to the study as a whole: Of the top 100 tumor clones, a median of around 57 were detected in paired uninvolved adjacent lung; under 35 were also among that lung's top 100. Longer overall survival was associated with higher blood T cell density, whereas shorter survival was associated with higher adjacent-lung clonality. Because of the exploratory design, TCR variables were selected using unadjusted p-values without false-discovery rate correction. The highest T cell clonality was observed in uninvolved tumor-adjacent lung, where clonality exceeded that of tumor, suggesting that antigenic responses were more focused in uninvolved tumor-adjacent lung. Because multi-region sequencing of the tumors was not done, intratumor heterogeneity could not be ruled out.

Sequencing was performed on peripheral blood, taken before any cancer treatment. The chain employs TRBV27 and TRBJ1-4, with the D gene not confidently named. This sequence originates from a man aged 40 to 70 with stage III squamous cell lung carcinoma. The nucleotide sequence is TGTGCCAGCAGTCTTCACGGGAATAATGAAAAACTGTTTTTT. The translation is CASSLHGNNEKLFF.